The entry that follows covers one T cell receptor beta chain sequence. Original handling: Quantification of nucleated cells was approximated via reference gene primer amplification. The data were produced by immunoSEQ multiplex PCR, yet TCRdb's version contains in-frame clones alone and is incomplete. V and J calls plus clone size are reproduced from that table; the DNA served to infer D and trimming. This table holds approximately 110,000 clones, 84% found once. This CDR3 has 12 amino acids. Per the germline V gene, CDR1 is SGHVS and CDR2 is FQNEAQ. V was clipped by 5 bases and J by 10 bases, with 14 bases between them. The data derive from a study of blood T cell repertoires in COVID-19. Study-wide background: Sites across the United States, Italy and Spain contributed samples from acute and convalescent COVID-19. The analysed material was cDNA or gDNA that came from T cells, B-cell-depleted T cells, or PBMCs.

The V gene is TRBV7-8, the J gene TRBJ1-1, with D tentatively TRBD1 (6 bases). The receptor was isolated from a woman in her fifties or sixties with acute or convalescent COVID-19. The sample taken for sequencing was peripheral blood. CDR3 in DNA: TGTGCCAGCAGCCATAATGGGGGGGCAGCTTTCTTT. This translates into CASSHNGGAAFF.